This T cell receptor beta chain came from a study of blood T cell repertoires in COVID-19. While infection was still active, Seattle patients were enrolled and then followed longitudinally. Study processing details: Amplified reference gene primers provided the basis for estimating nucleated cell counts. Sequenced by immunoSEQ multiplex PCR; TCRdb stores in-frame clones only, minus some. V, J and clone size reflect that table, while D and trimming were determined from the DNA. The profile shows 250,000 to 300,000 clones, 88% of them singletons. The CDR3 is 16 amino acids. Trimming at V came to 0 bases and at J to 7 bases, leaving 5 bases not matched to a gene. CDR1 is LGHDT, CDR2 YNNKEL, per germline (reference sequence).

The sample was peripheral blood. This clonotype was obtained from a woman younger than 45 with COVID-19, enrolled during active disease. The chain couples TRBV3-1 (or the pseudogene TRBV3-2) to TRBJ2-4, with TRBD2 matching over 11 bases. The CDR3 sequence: CASSQDLASGRNIQYF. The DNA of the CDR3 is TGTGCCAGCAGCCAAGATTTGGCTAGCGGGAGGAACATTCAGTACTTC.